This TCR beta chain is from a study of OX40 agonist ivuxolimab in advanced cancers. Only in-frame clones appear in the TCRdb table, and some are missing; sequencing was by immunoSEQ multiplex PCR. The profile shows roughly 69,000 clones, about 90% of them singletons. CDR1 SEHNR and CDR2 FQNEAQ come from the germline V gene (reference sequence). The CDR3 spans 13 residues. V was clipped by 5 bases and J by 7 bases; unmatched bases: 7. Sample: CD4+ or CD8+ T cells sorted from blood, taken in a trial of the OX40 agonist ivuxolimab. This clonotype was obtained from an adult with an advanced solid tumor such as melanoma, head and neck, liver or kidney cancer. The gene calls are TRBV7-9 and TRBJ1-1; 7 positions match TRBD1. The CDR3 loop reads CASSIRTGFEAFF. CDR3 DNA sequence: TGTGCCAGCAGCATACGGACAGGATTTGAAGCTTTCTTT.